This T cell receptor (beta chain) was observed in a study of T cells in localized non-small cell lung cancer. Note on this clone: What it recognizes is unknown.

TCRdb keeps only in-frame clones here, not all; method: immunoSEQ multiplex PCR. The sample contains about 25,000 clones, approximately 86% of which appear only once. The J segment lost 4 bases and the V segment lost 5 bases, leaving 8 bases of the junction unmatched. In germline, CDR1 is SGHAT, CDR2 FQNNGV. This CDR3 has 15 amino acids. General observations from the study: Uninvolved adjacent lung showed the highest T cell clonality, exceeding tumor. With higher T cell density in blood came longer overall survival. The study sequenced only one region of the tumor. As a result, intratumor heterogeneity could not be excluded and remains possible. There were a median 57 of the top 100 tumor clones appearing in adjacent lung.

The V and J genes are TRBV11-2 and TRBJ2-1; 7 bases line up with TRBD1. Here the sequenced sample was peripheral blood, taken before any cancer treatment. The TCR comes from a female donor of 60 years or more with stage I lung adenocarcinoma. CDR3 nucleotides: TGTGCCAGCAGCCCGGGACAGAGCAATTACAATGAGCAGTTCTTC. It yields the protein CASSPGQSNYNEQFF.